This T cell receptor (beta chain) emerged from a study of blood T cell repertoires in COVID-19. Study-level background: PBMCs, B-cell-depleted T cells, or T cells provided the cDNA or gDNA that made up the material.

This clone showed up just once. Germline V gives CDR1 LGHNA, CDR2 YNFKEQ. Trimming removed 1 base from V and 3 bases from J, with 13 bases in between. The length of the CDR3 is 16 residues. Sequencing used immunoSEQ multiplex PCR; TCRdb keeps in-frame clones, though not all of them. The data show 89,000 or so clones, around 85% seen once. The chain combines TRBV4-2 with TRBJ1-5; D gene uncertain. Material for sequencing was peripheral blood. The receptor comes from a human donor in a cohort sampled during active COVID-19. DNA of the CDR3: TGTGCCAGCAGCCAAGTGTCATCAGGACTCAATCAGCCCCAGCATTTT. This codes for CASSQVSSGLNQPQHF.